A selection of T cell receptor beta chains follows, all from one sample in a study of OX40 agonist ivuxolimab in advanced cancers. Method: immunoSEQ multiplex PCR; TCRdb's copy keeps in-frame clones and lacks some. The sample includes 70,000 to 95,000 clones, roughly 90% of them seen just once. The source was CD4+ or CD8+ T cells sorted from blood, collected in a trial of the OX40 agonist ivuxolimab. The receptor set was obtained from an adult with an advanced solid tumor such as melanoma, head and neck, liver or kidney cancer. CDR3s include the opening cysteine and the closing phenylalanine or tryptophan. Each record gives: J gene, D gene, V gene, CDR3 DNA, CDR3 protein. D genes are given only for firm matches.

>TRBJ1-3|.|TRBV6-5
TGTGCCAGCAGAACATCCCAGGGCCACACCATATATTTT
CASRTSQGHTIYF
>TRBJ1-2|.|TRBV28
TGTGCCAGCAGTCAGGCGGGGGGTTATGGCTACACCTTC
CASSQAGGYGYTF
>TRBJ1-1|.|TRBV19
TGTGCCAGTAGTATGAGGGAACTGAACACTGAAGCTTTCTTT
CASSMRELNTEAFF
>TRBJ2-1|.|TRBV19
TGTGCCAGTAGTATTGGCTACAATGAGCAGTTCTTC
CASSIGYNEQFF
>TRBJ1-2|TRBD1|TRBV7-2
TGTGCCAGCAGCTCCCGGGACAGGGCCAACTATGGCTACACCTTC
CASSSRDRANYGYTF
>TRBJ2-7|.|TRBV25-1
TGTGCCAGCAGGGGGGTGGGATTCTACGAGCAGTACTTC
CASRGVGFYEQYF
>TRBJ1-1|.|TRBV5-1
TGCGCCAGCAGCCCTGGGACTGCGAACACTGAAGCTTTCTTT
CASSPGTANTEAFF
>TRBJ1-5|.|TRBV7-3
TGTGCCAGCAGCTTAGGGGCCCCCAATCAGCCCCAGCATTTT
CASSLGAPNQPQHF
>TRBJ2-3|.|TRBV18
TGTGCCAGCTCAGCCAACTCCCGGAGGTTCGGCACAGATACGCAGTATTTT
CASSANSRRFGTDTQYF
>TRBJ2-7|.|TRBV28
TGTGCCAGCAGTTTAGGACGGTACGAGCAGTACTTC
CASSLGRYEQYF
>TRBJ2-7|.|TRBV7-2
TGTGCCAGCAGCTTAGCTGGGAGCTACGAGCAGTACTTC
CASSLAGSYEQYF
>TRBJ2-1|TRBD1|TRBV4-2
TGTGCCAGCAGCCCCGGACAGGGTACCAATGAGCAGTTCTTC
CASSPGQGTNEQFF
>TRBJ1-2|TRBD1|TRBV28
TGTGCCAGTTACTTGGCAGGGGGCGCCTATGGCTACACCTTC
CASYLAGGAYGYTF
>TRBJ2-3|.|TRBV5-4
TGTGCCAGCAGTCGATATTTGGTGTCGGATACGCAGTATTTT
CASSRYLVSDTQYF